Following are 15 T cell receptor beta chains from one sample sequenced in a study of neoadjuvant nivolumab and ipilimumab in lung cancer. Assay: immunoSEQ multiplex PCR; the TCRdb copy retains only in-frame clones and omits some. This repertoire shows 25,000 to 30,000 clones, about 78% found once; its top ten account for around a sixth. Sequences were derived from tumor tissue, sampled after neoadjuvant nivolumab, alone or with ipilimumab, at or shortly before surgery. All receptors come from an adult with non-small cell lung cancer.

The V call is TRBV10-3, the J call TRBJ2-7; D not resolved. Germline V CDR1 and CDR2: ENHRY, SYGVKD. Trimming stripped 10 bases from V and 2 bases from J, with 9 bases between. This CDR3 is 11 amino acids long. The CDR3 DNA is TGTGCCAGCACCTTCGCCTACGAGCAGTACTTC. This gives the protein CASTFAYEQYF.

This chain links TRBV29-1 with TRBJ2-5, with 8 bases fitting TRBD1. Per germline, CDR1 SQVTM and CDR2 ANQGSEA. The CDR3 has 12 residues. V lost 6 bases to trimming and J lost 4 bases; unmatched junction nucleotides: 4. CDR3 sequence (DNA): TGCAGCGTGGGGGACAGGCTAGAGACCCAGTACTTC. As protein: CSVGDRLETQYF.

The chain couples TRBV9 to TRBJ2-5; 9 bases map to TRBD2. This CDR3 region has 15 residues. The J segment lost 5 bases and the V segment lost 1 base, leaving 6 bases of the junction unmatched. Germline CDR1 is SGDLS and CDR2 is YYNGEE. The CDR3 spells CASSVRGGALETQYF. The CDR3 DNA reads as TGTGCCAGCAGCGTACGCGGGGGGGCCCTGGAGACCCAGTACTTC.

The CDR3 DNA sequence: TGTGCCAGCACCGCGGCGGCCGAGACCCAGTACTTC. Translating gives CASTAAAETQYF. The rearrangement joins TRBV7-9 to TRBJ2-5; no clear D gene. Germline V CDR1 and CDR2: SEHNR, FQNEAQ (reference sequence). Trimming cost V 7 bases and J 5 bases, with 11 bases left between them. This CDR3 contains 12 residues.

The V gene is TRBV9, the J gene TRBJ2-7, with a tentative D call TRBD1 (5 bases). Between the trimmed V and J ends, which lost 0 bases and 3 bases, there was a span of 13 bases. Germline values: CDR1 SGDLS, CDR2 YYNGEE. The CDR3 extends over 15 amino acids. CDR3 in DNA: TGTGCCAGCAGCGTAGGACAGAACCCTGGCTACGAGCAGTACTTC. Translated: CASSVGQNPGYEQYF.

This clone was recorded once. The chain links TRBV2 to TRBJ2-7; no definite D call. The ends were cut back, 5 bases at V and 0 bases at J, with 8 bases in the middle. Germline CDR1 is SNHLY and CDR2 is FYNNEI. This CDR3 region has 13 residues. The CDR3 loop reads CASSPVSSYEQYF. DNA for the CDR3: TGTGCCAGCAGTCCCGTAAGCTCCTACGAGCAGTACTTC.

V usage is TRBV28 and J usage is TRBJ2-1, with 10 positions matching TRBD2. The CDR3 contains 15 residues. Germline CDR1 is MDHEN and CDR2 is SYDVKM. After removal of 6 bases from V and 7 bases from J, the junction contained 9 bases not matched to a gene. As DNA, the CDR3 is TGTGCCAGCAGCCGAGGACGTAGCGGGGGGAATGAGCAGTTCTTC. Translating it yields CASSRGRSGGNEQFF. The full variable domain, in which reference TRBV28 and TRBJ2-1 provide the parts outside the CDR3, is DVKVTQSSRYLVKRTGEKVFLECVQDMDHENMFWYRQDPGLGLRLIYFSYDVKMKEKGDIPEGYSVSREKKERFSLILESASTNQTSMYLCASSRGRSGGNEQFFGPGTRLTVL.

The V and J genes are TRBV6-1 and TRBJ1-5, with TRBD1 as a possible D gene (5 bases). The CDR3 is made up of 13 amino acids. CDR1 and CDR2 (germline): MNHNS, SASEGT. Trimming took off 2 bases at V and 5 bases at J, with 7 bases between the two ends. CDR3 region: CASSEIGDQPQHF. Here the CDR3 DNA reads TGTGCCAGCAGTGAAATAGGGGATCAGCCCCAGCATTTT.

V is TRBV5-6 and J is TRBJ1-4, with D perhaps matching TRBD1 (6 bases). V lost 0 bases, J lost 6 bases, and 18 bases lay in between. The CDR3 is made up of 17 amino acids. Per the germline V gene, CDR1 is SGHDT and CDR2 is YYEEEE. This chain's CDR3 is CASSLGRGPPLDEKLFF. CDR3 coding DNA: TGTGCCAGCAGCTTGGGTCGGGGGCCACCTCTAGATGAAAAACTGTTTTTT.

Details on this clone: The junction differs from germline at one of its ends, possibly a read error. The chain employs TRBV28 and TRBJ1-1; a weak D match, TRBD1 (5 bases). The CDR3 length is 14 residues. Germline V gives CDR1 MDHEN, CDR2 SYDVKM. The CDR3 loop reads CASSDSKGNPEAFF. CDR3 nucleotide sequence: TGTGCCAGCAGTGACTCCAAGGGGAACCCTGAAGCTTTCTTT. The complete variable domain, with remaining parts taken from reference TRBV28 and TRBJ1-1, reads DVKVTQSSRYLVKRTGEKVFLECVQDMDHENMFWYRQDPGLGLRLIYFSYDVKMKEKGDIPEGYSVSREKKERFSLILESASTNQTSMYLCASSDSKGNPEAFFGQGTRLTVV.

In its sample, this clone was seen a few times. This chain joins TRBV2 and TRBJ2-3; 8 nucleotides match TRBD1. V lost 6 bases to trimming and J lost 1 base; unmatched junction nucleotides: 6. The CDR3 extends over 15 amino acids. Germline loops: CDR1 SNHLY, CDR2 FYNNEI. Written as DNA, the CDR3 is TGTGCCAGCAGGTGGACAGGGACCGGCACAGATACGCAGTATTTT. This encodes CASRWTGTGTDTQYF.

In this sample, this clone turned up a few times. The genes are TRBV29-1 and TRBJ1-3; D possibly corresponds to TRBD1 (5 bases). Trimming took 3 bases from V and 2 from J, leaving 11 bases between them. Germline CDR1 reads SQVTM; CDR2 reads ANQGSEA. The CDR3 sequence is 14 residues long. CDR3 residues: CSVDREGTGNTIYF. The CDR3 DNA follows: TGCAGCGTTGATCGCGAGGGGACTGGAAACACCATATATTTT. Filled out from reference TRBV29-1 and TRBJ1-3, the complete variable domain reads SAVISQKPSRDICQRGTSLTIQCQVDSQVTMMFWYRQQPGQSLTLIATANQGSEATYESGFVIDKFPISRPNLTFSTLTVSNMSPEDSSIYLCSVDREGTGNTIYFGEGSWLTVV.

In nucleotides, the CDR3 is TGCGCCAGCAGCCAGAACTTGGTCGCGAACACCGGGGAGCTGTTTTTT. This encodes CASSQNLVANTGELFF. The chain couples TRBV5-1 to TRBJ2-2; D is ambiguous. The CDR3 has 16 amino acids. Germline loops: CDR1 SGHRS, CDR2 YFSETQ. Between the trimmed V and J ends, which lost 4 bases and 0 bases, there was a span of 13 bases.

This rearrangement joins TRBV18 to TRBJ2-2; D gene ambiguous. This CDR3 is built from 18 residues. Deletions cut 0 bases from V and 4 bases from J, with 18 bases between. From germline, CDR1 is KGHSH and CDR2 LQKENI. Written as DNA, the CDR3 is TGTGCCAGCTCACCACCGGAAAGGGATCCCCTAATCACCGGGGAGCTGTTTTTT. Translated: CASSPPERDPLITGELFF.

In its sample, this clone was seen once. The genes are TRBV5-1 and TRBJ2-7, with a tentative D call TRBD2 (5 bases). The germline V gene has CDR1 SGHRS and CDR2 YFSETQ. Trimming removed 0 bases at V and 2 bases at J, with 9 bases between. The CDR3 loop spans 14 amino acids. The CDR3 loop reads CASSLASRAYEQYF. The CDR3 region has the DNA TGCGCCAGCAGCTTGGCATCGAGGGCCTACGAGCAGTACTTC.